This T cell receptor (beta chain) was profiled in a study of memory CD4+ T cells and cytomegalovirus serostatus. Findings and limits, study-wide: Of 150 to 200 reported CMV TCRbeta sequences, about 70 were found in memory CD4+ repertoires.

The CDR3 is made up of 14 amino acids. Losses at the gene ends were 4 bases for V and 9 bases for J; bases not matched to a gene: 7. Note on this clone: Its specificity is not known.

In the source study's methods: Out-of-frame sequences were removed, leaving 2,204,828 distinct TCRbeta sequences. Here immunoSEQ multiplex PCR was the method, and the copy in TCRdb shows in-frame clones only, minus some. That table is the source of V, J and clone size, and D and trimming were worked out from the DNA. The sample contains tens of thousands of clones, around 80% of which appear only once. Single viable CD3+CD4+CD8-CD45RO+ cells were sorted as the memory CD4+ T cells. The TCR was taken from an adult in good health and CMV-seronegative. Sequenced material: memory CD4+ T cells from blood. The J gene is TRBJ2-1, the V gene TRBV5-3; 10 bases match TRBD2. TRBV5-3 counts as an open reading frame of uncertain function. The DNA for the CDR3 is TGTGCCAGAAGCCAAAGCGGGAGGGGAAGTGAGCAGTTCTTC. The encoded protein is CARSQSGRGSEQFF.